The rows below give T cell receptor beta chains drawn from one sample of a study of shared clonotypes between healthy human individuals. TCRdb keeps only in-frame clones here, not all; method: immunoSEQ multiplex PCR. The table lists some 2,000,000 clones, almost 96% of them singletons. Sequenced material: naive CD4+ T cells sorted from blood. The receptors shown here come from a man between 18 and 35 years old in good health. CDR3s include the opening cysteine and the closing phenylalanine or tryptophan. Each record gives: J gene, D gene, V gene, clone size, CDR3 protein, CDR3 DNA. D genes are given only for firm matches. Clone size, where shown, is once, few, many, or a class for clones that have expanded.

TRBJ2-5 NA TRBV5-6 once CASQTDSQETQYF TGTGCCAGCCAGACGGACAGCCAAGAGACCCAGTACTTC
TRBJ2-3 NA TRBV13 NA CASSLFVYSGYSTDTQYF TGTGCCAGCAGCTTATTTGTATACTCGGGTTATAGCACAGATACGCAGTATTTT
TRBJ1-6 TRBD1 TRBV30 NA CAWSARTGINSPLHF TGTGCCTGGAGTGCCCGGACAGGGATTAATTCACCCCTCCACTTT
TRBJ2-7 TRBD2 TRBV5-1 once CASSQTSASYEQYF TGCGCCAGCAGCCAAACTAGCGCGTCCTACGAGCAGTACTTC
TRBJ1-6 TRBD1 TRBV28 NA CASIPSRQGGGNTWSPLHF TGTGCCAGCATACCATCAAGACAGGGTGGGGGAAATACTTGGTCACCCCTCCACTTT
TRBJ1-5 NA TRBV5-5 once CASTQTPGRGGNQPQHF TGTGCCAGCACCCAGACCCCAGGGAGAGGAGGCAATCAGCCCCAGCATTTT
TRBJ1-4 NA TRBV30 NA CAWSVLRGLNEKLFF TGTGCCTGGAGTGTACTTAGGGGGTTAAATGAAAAACTGTTTTTT
TRBJ2-5 TRBD2 TRBV7-2 NA CASSRSGALFETQYF TGTGCCAGCAGCCGTAGCGGGGCCTTGTTTGAGACCCAGTACTTC
TRBJ2-7 TRBD2 TRBV5-1 NA CASSPGTSGSPHEQYF TGCGCCAGCAGCCCCGGGACTAGCGGGAGTCCCCACGAGCAGTACTTC
TRBJ1-1 NA TRBV19 once CASSPTRKNTEAFF TGTGCCAGTAGTCCAACCCGGAAAAACACTGAAGCTTTCTTT
TRBJ2-5 NA TRBV7-6 NA CASSLWASPETQYF TGTGCCAGCAGCTTATGGGCTAGCCCAGAGACCCAGTACTTC
TRBJ1-1 NA TRBV28 NA CASDTYPGLGEMNTEAFF TGTGCCAGCGACACCTACCCAGGGTTGGGGGAAATGAACACTGAAGCTTTCTTT
TRBJ2-5 NA TRBV7-9 NA CASSLGQALGETQYF TGTGCCAGCAGCTTAGGACAGGCTTTGGGGGAGACCCAGTACTTC
TRBJ2-7 TRBD2 TRBV7-9 NA CASSRGTSGSPDTYEQYF TGTGCCAGCAGCCGCGGGACTAGCGGGAGCCCCGATACCTACGAGCAGTACTTC
TRBJ2-2 TRBD1 TRBV28 NA CASSPTGTGVGELFF TGTGCCAGCAGCCCAACCGGGACAGGGGTCGGGGAGCTGTTTTTT
TRBJ2-7 TRBD1 TRBV6-5 NA CASSYDRGQTYEQYF TGTGCCAGCAGCTATGACAGGGGGCAAACCTACGAGCAGTACTTC
TRBJ2-3 TRBD2 TRBV4-1 NA CASSQDRAASGGIDTQYF TGCGCCAGCAGCCAAGATAGGGCGGCTAGCGGGGGAATAGATACGCAGTATTTT
TRBJ1-2 NA TRBV19 once CASSIRNYWAPNYGYTF TGTGCCAGTAGTATTCGTAATTACTGGGCCCCAAACTATGGCTACACCTTC
TRBJ1-5 NA TRBV7-3 once CASSSSGDYSNQPQHF TGTGCCAGCAGCTCCTCAGGGGATTATAGCAATCAGCCCCAGCATTTT
TRBJ1-6 NA TRBV25-1 NA CASSESQGSSYNSPLHF TGTGCCAGCAGTGAATCCCAGGGAAGCTCCTATAATTCACCCCTCCACTTT
TRBJ2-5 NA TRBV5-1 NA CASSTQGSRETQYF TGCGCCAGCAGCACCCAAGGGTCGAGGGAGACCCAGTACTTC
TRBJ2-4 NA TRBV5-4 NA CASSLGQGEGIQYF TGTGCCAGCAGCTTGGGGCAGGGGGAGGGCATTCAGTACTTC
TRBJ1-1 TRBD1 TRBV28 few CASSLGDRGSAFF TGTGCCAGCAGTTTAGGAGACAGGGGTTCAGCTTTCTTT
TRBJ2-2 NA TRBV6-1 NA CASSEVRNTGELFF TGTGCCAGCAGTGAAGTCAGGAACACCGGGGAGCTGTTTTTT
TRBJ1-5 TRBD1 TRBV7-2 once CASSRDRANQPQHF TGTGCCAGCAGTCGCGACAGGGCAAATCAGCCCCAGCATTTT
TRBJ2-7 NA TRBV10-2 NA CASSLGSGSYEQYF TGCGCCAGCAGTTTGGGGTCGGGCTCCTACGAGCAGTACTTC
TRBJ2-5 NA TRBV9 NA CASSVGGRGETQYF TGTGCCAGCAGCGTAGGGGGGCGCGGGGAGACCCAGTACTTC
TRBJ2-7 TRBD1 TRBV4-1 NA CASSPSTGTYEQYF TGCGCCAGCAGCCCTTCGACAGGGACCTACGAGCAGTACTTC
TRBJ1-1 TRBD1 TRBV10-3 NA CAIAGGATEAFF TGTGCCATCGCAGGGGGGGCGACTGAAGCTTTCTTT
TRBJ2-7 NA TRBV4-1 NA CASSQAETGLAYEQYF TGCGCCAGCAGCCAAGCGGAAACAGGGCTAGCCTACGAGCAGTACTTC
TRBJ2-1 TRBD2 TRBV6-5 once CASSYWREIYNEQFF TGTGCCAGCAGTTACTGGCGGGAGATATACAATGAGCAGTTCTTC
TRBJ2-1 TRBD2 TRBV25-1 NA CASRKAGTGNEQFF TGTGCCAGCAGGAAAGCGGGAACGGGCAATGAGCAGTTCTTC